These 4 T cell receptor beta chains share one sample of origin, sequenced in a study of blood T cell repertoires in COVID-19. Only in-frame clones appear in the TCRdb table, and some are missing; sequencing was by immunoSEQ multiplex PCR. The sample includes more than 90,000 clones, about 80% of them seen just once. The specimen was peripheral blood. All receptors derive from a human donor in a cohort sampled during active COVID-19.

The rearrangement joins TRBV6-9 to TRBJ2-1, with 15 bases aligning to TRBD2. CDR1 is MNHGY, CDR2 SVAAGI, per germline. CDR3 length: 20 residues. J was trimmed by 8 bases and V by 2 bases; bases with no gene match: 16. The DNA of the CDR3 is TGTGCCAGCAGTTATGCGTATTGTTGCCGGACTAGCGGGGGGGCTCATGAGCAGTTCTTC. It codes for CASSYAYCCRTSGGAHEQFF.

This chain links TRBV28 with TRBJ2-1; 7 bases match TRBD2. J gave up 5 bases and V 6 bases, and 10 bases lay outside the gene matches. The CDR3 runs to 15 residues. Germline CDR1 reads MDHEN; CDR2 reads SYDVKM. The CDR3 protein is CASSLSGKIDNEQFF. The CDR3 region has the DNA TGTGCCAGCAGCCTGAGCGGGAAAATCGACAATGAGCAGTTCTTC.

V gene TRBV3-1 (or the pseudogene TRBV3-2) combines with J gene TRBJ2-2; 13 positions agree with TRBD2. Germline trimming cut 4 bases from V and 5 bases from J; bases unmatched to any gene: 7. CDR3 length: 17 amino acids. Germline CDR1 is LGHDT and CDR2 is YNNKEL (reference sequence). This CDR3 reads CASSLGLAGVGTGELFF. For the CDR3, the DNA is TGTGCCAGCAGCCTTGGACTAGCGGGAGTAGGGACCGGGGAGCTGTTTTTT.

The chain is built from TRBV18 and TRBJ2-2; possible D gene TRBD1, 5 bases. Per germline, CDR1 KGHSH and CDR2 LQKENI. V lost 0 bases and J 1 base, leaving 9 bases between the germline ends. The length of the CDR3 is 16 residues. CDR3 region: CASSPPLTGNTGELFF. As DNA, the CDR3 is TGTGCCAGCTCACCACCGCTCACAGGGAACACCGGGGAGCTGTTTTTT.